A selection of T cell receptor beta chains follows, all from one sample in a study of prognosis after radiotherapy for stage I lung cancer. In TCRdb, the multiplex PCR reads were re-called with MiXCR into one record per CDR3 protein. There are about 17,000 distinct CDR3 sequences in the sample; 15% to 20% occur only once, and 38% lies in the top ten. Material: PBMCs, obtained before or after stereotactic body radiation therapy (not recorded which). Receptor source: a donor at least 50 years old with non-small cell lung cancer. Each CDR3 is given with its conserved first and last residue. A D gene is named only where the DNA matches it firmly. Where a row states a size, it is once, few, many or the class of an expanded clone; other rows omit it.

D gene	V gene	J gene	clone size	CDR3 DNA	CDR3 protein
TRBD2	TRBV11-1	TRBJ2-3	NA	TGTGCCAGCAGCTTCGGACTAGCTACAGATACGCAGTATTTT	CASSFGLATDTQYF
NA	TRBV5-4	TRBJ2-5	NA	TGTGCCAGCAGCCTTGGAGGGGGAGAGACCCAGTACTTC	CASSLGGGETQYF
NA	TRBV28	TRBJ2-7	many	TGTGCCAGCAGTTTTACAGTGTCCTACGAGCAGTACTTC	CASSFTVSYEQYF
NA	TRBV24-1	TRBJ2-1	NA	TGTGCCACCAGTGTTGACAATGAGCAGTTCTTC	CATSVDNEQFF
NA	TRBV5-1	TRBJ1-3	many	TGCGCCAGCAGCTTGTTAGCCAACTCTGGAAACACCATATATTTT	CASSLLANSGNTIYF
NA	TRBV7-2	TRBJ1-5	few	TGTGCCAGCAGCAAAACTCTCAGGGGCGGCAATCAGCCCCAGCATTTT	CASSKTLRGGNQPQHF
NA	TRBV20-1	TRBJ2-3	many	TGCAGTGCTAGATTTAGGAGGGCAGGCGCTAGCACAGATACGCAGTATTTT	CSARFRRAGASTDTQYF
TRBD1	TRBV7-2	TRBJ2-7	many	TGTGCCAGCAGACTTCGGACAGGGGGTACCTACGAGCAGTACTTC	CASRLRTGGTYEQYF
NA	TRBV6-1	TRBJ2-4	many	TGTGCCAGCTTAGGGGGACAAGCAAAAAACATTCAGTACTTC	CASLGGQAKNIQYF
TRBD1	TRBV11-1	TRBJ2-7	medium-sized	TGTGCCAGCAGCTTGAGAGGAGCCGGGACAGGGTTCAACGAGCAGTACTTC	CASSLRGAGTGFNEQYF
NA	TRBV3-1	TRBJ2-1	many	TGTGCCAGCAGCCCAACGGCACTCTACAATGAGCAGTTCTTC	CASSPTALYNEQFF
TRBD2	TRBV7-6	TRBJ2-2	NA	TGTGCCAGCAGCTTCCTCGGGACTAGCGGGGGGACTACCGGGGAGCTGTTTTTT	CASSFLGTSGGTTGELFF
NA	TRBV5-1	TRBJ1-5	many	TGCGCCAGCAGCTTGGGTGGGGTCTCAAACCAGCAAAATCAGCCCCAGCATTTT	CASSLGGVSNQQNQPQHF
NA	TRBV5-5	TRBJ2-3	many	TGTGCCAGCAAAGGGATCGGCACAGATACGCAGTATTTT	CASKGIGTDTQYF
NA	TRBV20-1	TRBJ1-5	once	TGCAGTGCTAGAGATTGGGGACGAGGGGAAAGCGATCAGCCCCAGCATTTT	CSARDWGRGESDQPQHF
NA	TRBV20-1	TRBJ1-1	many	TGCAGTGCTATTGGGTTGAGCCCTGAAGCTTTCTTT	CSAIGLSPEAFF
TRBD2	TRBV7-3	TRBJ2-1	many	TGTGCCAGCAGCTTGGGGACTAGCGGGAACAATGAGCAGTTCTTC	CASSLGTSGNNEQFF
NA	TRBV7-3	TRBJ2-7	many	TGTGCCAGCAGCTTAACGTCGGGGGCCAACGAGCAGTACTTC	CASSLTSGANEQYF
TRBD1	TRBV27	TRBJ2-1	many	TGTGCCAGCAGTTTATGGCCCCCCCGACAGGGAGTTTTCAATGAGCAGTTCTTC	CASSLWPPRQGVFNEQFF
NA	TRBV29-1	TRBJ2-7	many	TGCAGCGCCCGTGGAGGGGTTGGGCCCTACGAGCAGTACTTC	CSARGGVGPYEQYF
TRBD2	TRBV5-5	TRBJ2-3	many	TGTGCCAGCAGCATTAGCGGGACCAGCACAGATACGCAGTATTTT	CASSISGTSTDTQYF
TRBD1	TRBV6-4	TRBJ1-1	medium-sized	TGTGCCAGCAGTGAAGGGACAGGCCAGAACACTGAAGCTTTCTTT	CASSEGTGQNTEAFF
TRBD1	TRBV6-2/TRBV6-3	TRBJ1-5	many	TGTGCCAGCAACAGAAGGACAGGGGGCGTTCAGCCCCAGCATTTT	CASNRRTGGVQPQHF
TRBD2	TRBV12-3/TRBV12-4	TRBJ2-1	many	TGTGCCAGCAGTGCCTTTTCGGGACTAGCTTCCAATGAGCAGTTCTTC	CASSAFSGLASNEQFF
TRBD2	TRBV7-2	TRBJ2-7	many	TGTGCCAGCAGCGTCTCTAGCGGGAGCTACGAGCAGTACTTC	CASSVSSGSYEQYF
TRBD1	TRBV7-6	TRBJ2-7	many	TGTGCCAGTACCTTCGGGACAGGGACCTACGAGCAGTACTTC	CASTFGTGTYEQYF
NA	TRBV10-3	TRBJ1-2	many	TGTGCCATCAGCCCCGGTCAGATTTATGGCTACACCTTC	CAISPGQIYGYTF
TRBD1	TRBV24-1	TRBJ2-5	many	TGTGCCACCAGTGACTCCGGGACAGGGGGTGAAGAGACCCAGTACTTC	CATSDSGTGGEETQYF
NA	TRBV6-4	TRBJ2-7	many	TGTGCCAGCAGTCCACTAGTCCCACTCTACGAGCAGTACTTC	CASSPLVPLYEQYF
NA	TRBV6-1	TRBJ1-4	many	TGTGCCAGCAGTACAAATTCGGCAACTAATGAAAAACTGTTTTTT	CASSTNSATNEKLFF
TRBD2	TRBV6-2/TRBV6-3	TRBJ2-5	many	TGTGCCAGCAGTTACTCGGGGACTAGCGGAATAGAGACCCAGTACTTC	CASSYSGTSGIETQYF
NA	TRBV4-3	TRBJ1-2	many	TGCGCCAGCAGCCAAGAAGGACGGAGCGCCGGCTACACCTTC	CASSQEGRSAGYTF
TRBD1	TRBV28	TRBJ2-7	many	TGTGCCAGCAACAGGGGCAGGGTTTACGAGCAGTACTTC	CASNRGRVYEQYF
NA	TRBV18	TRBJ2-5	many	TGTGCCAGCAACCAGAGGACTACCCAAGAGACCCAGTACTTC	CASNQRTTQETQYF
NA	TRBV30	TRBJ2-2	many	TGTGCCTGGAGTGTAGGAAGGGTAGTCACCGGGGAGCTGTTTTTT	CAWSVGRVVTGELFF